What follows describes a single T cell receptor beta chain. Its target is unknown. The sample is drawn from a study of cytomegalovirus exposure and HLA in healthy donors. Regarding the study as a whole: Reports credit the classifier with highly specific, highly sensitive diagnosis of cytomegalovirus status. Rarity marked most TCR sequences, yet some public TCRs occurred in many donors. Subsequent analysis revealed that first-cohort TCR clusters tended to co-occur in the 90 to 150 validation repertoires. A few chains tied to CMV proved CMV antigen-specific in vitro.

Measured with immunoSEQ multiplex PCR; TCRdb has only the in-frame clones, and not every one. The sample lists 200,000 or so clones; about 93% were seen once. The CDR3 totals 15 residues. CDR1 and CDR2 (germline): LGHNA, YNFKEQ. The germline V and J ends were trimmed by 0 bases and 1 base, with 10 bases remaining between them. This clonotype originated in a woman aged 18-29 years in good health and CMV-seronegative. This chain uses TRBV4-2 with TRBJ2-7; D gene ambiguous. The sequenced sample consisted of PBMCs. CDR3 residues: CASSQDRGESYEQYF. The CDR3 bases are TGTGCCAGCAGCCAAGACCGAGGAGAGTCCTACGAGCAGTACTTC.